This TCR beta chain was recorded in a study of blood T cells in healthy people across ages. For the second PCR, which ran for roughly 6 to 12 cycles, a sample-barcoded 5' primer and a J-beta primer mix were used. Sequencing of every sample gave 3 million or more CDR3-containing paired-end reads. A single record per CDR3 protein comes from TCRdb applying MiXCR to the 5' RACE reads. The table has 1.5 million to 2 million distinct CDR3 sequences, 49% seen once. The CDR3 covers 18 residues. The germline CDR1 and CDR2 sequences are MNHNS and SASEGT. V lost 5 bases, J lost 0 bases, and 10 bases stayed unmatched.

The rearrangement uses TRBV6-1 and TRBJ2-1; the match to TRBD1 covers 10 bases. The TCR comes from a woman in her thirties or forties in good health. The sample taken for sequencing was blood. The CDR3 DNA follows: TGTGCCAGCAGTCAACCGGGACAGGGGTCAGGCTCCTACAATGAGCAGTTCTTC. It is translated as CASSQPGQGSGSYNEQFF.